This T cell receptor beta chain was recorded in a study of brain T cells in children with intractable seizures. Data came from immunoSEQ multiplex PCR; TCRdb stores just in-frame clones and leaves some out. Among tens of thousands of clones listed, roughly 94% were seen once. This clone was detected only a few times. CDR1 is SGHDT, CDR2 YYEEEE, per germline. V lost 4 bases and J lost 9, with 11 bases in between. The CDR3 has 12 amino acids. This sample comprised peripheral blood, obtained at surgery. The chain carries TRBV5-6 and TRBJ2-1, with D tentatively TRBD1 (5 bases). The clonotype was recovered from a boy younger than 18 with focal cortical dysplasia and intractable seizures. CDR3 DNA: TGTGCCAGCAGCAGCCGAAGGGGTGAGCAGTTCTTC. Its translation: CASSSRRGEQFF.